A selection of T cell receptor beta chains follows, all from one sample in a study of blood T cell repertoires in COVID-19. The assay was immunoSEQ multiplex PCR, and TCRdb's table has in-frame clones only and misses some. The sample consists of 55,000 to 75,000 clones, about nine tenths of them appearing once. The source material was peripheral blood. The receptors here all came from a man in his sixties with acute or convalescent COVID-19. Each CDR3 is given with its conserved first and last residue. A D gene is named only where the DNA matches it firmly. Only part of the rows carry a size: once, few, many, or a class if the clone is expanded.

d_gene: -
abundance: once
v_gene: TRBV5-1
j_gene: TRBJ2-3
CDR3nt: TGCGCCAGCTTACCACTGGAAAGTAGCGATACGCAGTATTTT
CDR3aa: CASLPLESSDTQYF

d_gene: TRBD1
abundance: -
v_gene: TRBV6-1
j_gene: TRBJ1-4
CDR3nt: TGTGCCAGCAGTGAGCAGGGGGCCGGCAATGAAAAACTGTTTTTT
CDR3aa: CASSEQGAGNEKLFF

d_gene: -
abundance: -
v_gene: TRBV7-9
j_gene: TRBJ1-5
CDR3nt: TGTGCCAGCAGCTTAGGAATCGGCGGGGGAATTAGCAATCAGCCCCAGCATTTT
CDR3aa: CASSLGIGGGISNQPQHF

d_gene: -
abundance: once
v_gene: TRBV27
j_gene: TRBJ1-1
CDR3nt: TGTGCCAGCAGTTTTAGTGTCATCCACGTTGAAGCTTTCTTT
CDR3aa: CASSFSVIHVEAFF

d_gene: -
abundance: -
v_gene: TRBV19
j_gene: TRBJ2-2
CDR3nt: TGTGCCAGTAGTATTCAGGGAAACACCGGGGAGCTGTTTTTT
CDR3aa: CASSIQGNTGELFF

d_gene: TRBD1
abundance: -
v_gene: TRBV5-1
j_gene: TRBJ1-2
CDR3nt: TGCGCCAGCAGCTCAGACAGGGACTATGGCTACACCTTC
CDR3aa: CASSSDRDYGYTF

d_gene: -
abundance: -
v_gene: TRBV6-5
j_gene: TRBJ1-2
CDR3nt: TGTGCCAGCAGTTACTCGGGGGGTGGAGGCTATGGCTACACCTTC
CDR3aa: CASSYSGGGGYGYTF

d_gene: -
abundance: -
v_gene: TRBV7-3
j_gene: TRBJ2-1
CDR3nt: TGTGCCAGCAGCTACGACAGAACTTCCTACAATGAGCAGTTCTTC
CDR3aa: CASSYDRTSYNEQFF

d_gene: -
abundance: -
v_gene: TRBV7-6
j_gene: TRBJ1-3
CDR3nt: TGTGCCAGCAGCTTCTACCCTGGAAACACCATATATTTT
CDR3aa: CASSFYPGNTIYF

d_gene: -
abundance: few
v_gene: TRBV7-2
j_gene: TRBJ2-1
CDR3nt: TGTGCCAGCAGCCCCTGGGACACGGGGGGTGGGAATGAGCAGTTCTTC
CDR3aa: CASSPWDTGGGNEQFF

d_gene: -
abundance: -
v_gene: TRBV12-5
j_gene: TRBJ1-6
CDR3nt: TGTGCTAGTGGTTTGTCGTGGGGGGATAATTCACCCCTCCACTTT
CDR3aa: CASGLSWGDNSPLHF

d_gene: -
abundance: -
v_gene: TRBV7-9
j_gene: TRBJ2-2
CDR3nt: TGTGCCAGCAGCCATACAACACAGAACACCGGGGAGCTGTTTTTT
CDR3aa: CASSHTTQNTGELFF

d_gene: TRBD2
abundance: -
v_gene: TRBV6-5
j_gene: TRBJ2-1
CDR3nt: TGTGCCAGCACCAGGACTAGCGGGGGGGCTAAGGAGCAGTTCTTC
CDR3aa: CASTRTSGGAKEQFF

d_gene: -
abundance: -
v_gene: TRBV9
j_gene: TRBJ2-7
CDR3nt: TGTGCCAGCAGCGTAGAAGGCCTAGTAGGGGACGAGCAGTACTTC
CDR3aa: CASSVEGLVGDEQYF

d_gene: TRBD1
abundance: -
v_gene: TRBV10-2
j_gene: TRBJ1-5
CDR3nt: TGCGCCAGCAGTGAGTCTATGGGACAGTTAAATCAGCCCCAGCATTTT
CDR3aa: CASSESMGQLNQPQHF

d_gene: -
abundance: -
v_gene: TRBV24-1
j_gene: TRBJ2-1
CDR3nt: TGTGCCACCAGTGACCTTCGTAATGAGCAGTTCTTC
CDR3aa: CATSDLRNEQFF

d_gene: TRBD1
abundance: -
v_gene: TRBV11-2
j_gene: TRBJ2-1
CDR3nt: TGTGCCAGCAGCGAGGGGGCTAGAACTGGCAATGAGCAGTTCTTC
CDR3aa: CASSEGARTGNEQFF

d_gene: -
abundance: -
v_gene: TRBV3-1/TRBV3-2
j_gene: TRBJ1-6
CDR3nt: TGTGCCAGCATGGAGAGCTCCTATAATTCACCCCTCCACTTT
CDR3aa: CASMESSYNSPLHF

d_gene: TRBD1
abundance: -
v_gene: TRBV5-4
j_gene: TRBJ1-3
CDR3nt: TGTGCCGTCAATACAGGGGGTTATGGAAACACCATATATTTT
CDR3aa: CAVNTGGYGNTIYF

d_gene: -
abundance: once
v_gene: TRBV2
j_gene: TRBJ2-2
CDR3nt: TGTGCCAGCAGTGAACGAGGACACGCGAACACCGGGGAGCTGTTTTTT
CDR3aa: CASSERGHANTGELFF

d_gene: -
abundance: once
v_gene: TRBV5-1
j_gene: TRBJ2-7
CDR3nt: TGCGCCAGCAGCCGCGACAGTGGAGTCTACGAGCAGTACTTC
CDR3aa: CASSRDSGVYEQYF

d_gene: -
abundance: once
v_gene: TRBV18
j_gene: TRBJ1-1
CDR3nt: TGTGCCAGCTCACCACTACCAGGGTCTACTGAAGCTTTCTTT
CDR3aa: CASSPLPGSTEAFF

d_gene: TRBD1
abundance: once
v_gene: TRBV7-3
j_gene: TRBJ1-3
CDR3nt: TGTGCCAGCAGCTTAAGGGGACAGGCTGGAAACACCATATATTTT
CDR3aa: CASSLRGQAGNTIYF

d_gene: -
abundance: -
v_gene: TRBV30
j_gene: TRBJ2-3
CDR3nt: TGTGCCTGGAGGAAACCGGGACTGAGCACAGATACGCAGTATTTT
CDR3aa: CAWRKPGLSTDTQYF

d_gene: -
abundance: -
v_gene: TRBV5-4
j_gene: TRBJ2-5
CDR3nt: TGTGCCAGCGTGGGGGGAGGCCAAGAGACCCAGTACTTC
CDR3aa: CASVGGGQETQYF

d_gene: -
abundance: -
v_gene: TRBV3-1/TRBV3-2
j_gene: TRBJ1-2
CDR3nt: TGTGCCAGCAGTTCGGGACTCACCTATGGCTACACCTTC
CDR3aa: CASSSGLTYGYTF

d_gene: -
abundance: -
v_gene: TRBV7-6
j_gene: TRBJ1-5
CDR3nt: TGTGCCAGCAGCGCGAGGGTCGGGAGCAATCAGCCCCAGCATTTT
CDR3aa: CASSARVGSNQPQHF

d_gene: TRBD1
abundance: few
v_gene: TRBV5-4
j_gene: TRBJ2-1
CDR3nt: TGTGCCAGTCGGGAGACAGGGGGGTATGGTGAGCAGTTCTTC
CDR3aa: CASRETGGYGEQFF

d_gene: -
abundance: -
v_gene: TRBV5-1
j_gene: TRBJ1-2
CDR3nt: TGCGCCAGCAGGGGCCCGGAGGGAAATACTAACTATGGCTACACCTTC
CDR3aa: CASRGPEGNTNYGYTF

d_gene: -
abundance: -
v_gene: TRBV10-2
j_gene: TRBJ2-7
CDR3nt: TGCGCCAGCAGTGAGAGAGGGAACTCCTACGAGCAGTACTTC
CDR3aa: CASSERGNSYEQYF

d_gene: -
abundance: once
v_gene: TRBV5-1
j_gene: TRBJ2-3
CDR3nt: TGCGCCAGCAGCTTACAGGGCCAATTCACAGATACGCAGTATTTT
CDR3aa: CASSLQGQFTDTQYF

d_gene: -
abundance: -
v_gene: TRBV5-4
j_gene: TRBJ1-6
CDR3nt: TGTGCCAGCAGAGGGGACTGGAGCTCCTATAATTCACCCCTCCACTTT
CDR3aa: CASRGDWSSYNSPLHF

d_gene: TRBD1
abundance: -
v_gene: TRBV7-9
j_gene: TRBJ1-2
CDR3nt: TGTGCCAGCAGCCCCTCGGGACAGCAAGCTAACTATGGCTACACCTTC
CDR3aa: CASSPSGQQANYGYTF

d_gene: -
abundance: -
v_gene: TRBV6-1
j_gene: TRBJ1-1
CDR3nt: TGTGCCAGCAGTGAACCCCAGAACACTGAAGCTTTCTTT
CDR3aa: CASSEPQNTEAFF

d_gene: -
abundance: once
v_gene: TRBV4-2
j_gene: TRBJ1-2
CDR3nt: TGTGCCAGCAGCCAAGTCGGGGGGGGCCAGGAGGACACCTTC
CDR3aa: CASSQVGGGQEDTF

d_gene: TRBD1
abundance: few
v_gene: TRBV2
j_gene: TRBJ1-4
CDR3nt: TGTGCCAGCAGCCTTCAGGGGGCAAGCGAAAAACTGTTTTTT
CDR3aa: CASSLQGASEKLFF

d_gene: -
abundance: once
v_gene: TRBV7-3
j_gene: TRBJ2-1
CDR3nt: TGTGCCAGCAGCTTCTCGTCTAACAATGAGCAGTTCTTC
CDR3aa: CASSFSSNNEQFF

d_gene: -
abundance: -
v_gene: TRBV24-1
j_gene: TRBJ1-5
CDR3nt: TGTGCCACCAGTGATTTGCGGAGCAATCAGCCCCAGCATTTT
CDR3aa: CATSDLRSNQPQHF

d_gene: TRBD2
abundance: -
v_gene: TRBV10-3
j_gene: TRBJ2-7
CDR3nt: TGTGCCATCAGGGATAGCGGGGGAAGCTCCTACGAGCAGTACTTC
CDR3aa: CAIRDSGGSSYEQYF

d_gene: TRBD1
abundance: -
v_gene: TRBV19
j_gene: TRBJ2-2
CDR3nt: TGTGCCAGCATACTCGGGACAGTCAACACCGGGGAGCTGTTTTTT
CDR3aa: CASILGTVNTGELFF

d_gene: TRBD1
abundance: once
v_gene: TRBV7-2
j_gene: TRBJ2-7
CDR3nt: TGTGCCAGCAACACTCCGGACAGGGGAAAATACGAGCAGTACTTC
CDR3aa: CASNTPDRGKYEQYF

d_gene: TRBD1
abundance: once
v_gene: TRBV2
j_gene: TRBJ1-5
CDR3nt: TGTGCCAGCAGTTCCGTCCCGACAGGGACGAATCAGCCCCAGCATTTT
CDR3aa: CASSSVPTGTNQPQHF

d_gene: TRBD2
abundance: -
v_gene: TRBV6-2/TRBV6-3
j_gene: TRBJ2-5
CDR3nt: TGTGCCAGCAGTTACCCTAGCGGGGGATGGGAGACCCAGTACTTC
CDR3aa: CASSYPSGGWETQYF

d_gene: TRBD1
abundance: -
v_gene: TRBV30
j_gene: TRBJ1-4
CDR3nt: TGTGCCTGGAGTGGACAGGGGAGGAAAAATGAAAAACTGTTTTTT
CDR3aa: CAWSGQGRKNEKLFF

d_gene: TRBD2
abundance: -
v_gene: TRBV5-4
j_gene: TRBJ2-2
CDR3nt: TGTGCCAGCAGCTGGGCCCGGGGGGGGAACACCGGGGAGCTGTTTTTT
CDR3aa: CASSWARGGNTGELFF

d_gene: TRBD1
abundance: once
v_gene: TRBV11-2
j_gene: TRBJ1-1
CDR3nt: TGTGCCAGCAGCTTAGGGGGACAGGGTCCCACTGAAGCTTTCTTT
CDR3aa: CASSLGGQGPTEAFF

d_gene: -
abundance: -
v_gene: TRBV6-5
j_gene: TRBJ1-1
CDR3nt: TGTGCCAGCAGTTACTCCCTCTATTCCGACACTGAAGCTTTCTTT
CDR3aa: CASSYSLYSDTEAFF

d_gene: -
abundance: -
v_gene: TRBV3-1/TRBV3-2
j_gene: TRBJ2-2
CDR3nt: TGTGCCAGCAGCCAGCCAGGGCCTTCGAACACCGGGGAGCTGTTTTTT
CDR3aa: CASSQPGPSNTGELFF

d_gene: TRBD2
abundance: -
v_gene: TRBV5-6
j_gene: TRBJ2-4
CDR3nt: TGTGCCAGCAGCCCGGAGGCTAGCGGGGAGGACATTCAGTACTTC
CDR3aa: CASSPEASGEDIQYF

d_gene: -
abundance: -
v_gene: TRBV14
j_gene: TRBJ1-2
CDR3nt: TGTGCCAGCAGCCAGGCGACGTTGGGGGGTCTCTATGGCTACACCTTC
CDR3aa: CASSQATLGGLYGYTF

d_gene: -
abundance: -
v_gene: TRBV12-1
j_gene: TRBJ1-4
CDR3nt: TGTGCCAGCATTGACCCAGGACTTAATGAAAAACTGTTTTTT
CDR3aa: CASIDPGLNEKLFF

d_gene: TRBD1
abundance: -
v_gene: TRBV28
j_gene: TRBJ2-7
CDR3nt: TGTGCCGCCTCAAGACAGGGGGCCTACGAGCAGTACTTC
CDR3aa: CAASRQGAYEQYF

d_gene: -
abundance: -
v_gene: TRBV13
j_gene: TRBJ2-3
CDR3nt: TGTGCCAGCAGCCCTGGGGCAGGGCGCGGTGCAGATACGCAGTATTTT
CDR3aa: CASSPGAGRGADTQYF

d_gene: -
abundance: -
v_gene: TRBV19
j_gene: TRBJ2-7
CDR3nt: TGTGCCAGTAGTAGGACAGCTGTATCCTACGAGCAGTACTTC
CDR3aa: CASSRTAVSYEQYF

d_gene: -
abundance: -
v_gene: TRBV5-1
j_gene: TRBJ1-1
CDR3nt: TGCGCCAGCAGCTTGAACGCAGGGTTCACTGAAGCTTTCTTT
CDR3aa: CASSLNAGFTEAFF

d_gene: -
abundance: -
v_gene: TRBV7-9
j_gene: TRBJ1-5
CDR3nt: TGTGCCAGCAGCTTAGAGAGCCAGCCCCAGCATTTT
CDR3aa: CASSLESQPQHF

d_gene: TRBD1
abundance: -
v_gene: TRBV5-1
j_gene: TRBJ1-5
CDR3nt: TGCGCCAGCAGCTTCACAGGGGATGACAATCAGCCCCAGCATTTT
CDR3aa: CASSFTGDDNQPQHF

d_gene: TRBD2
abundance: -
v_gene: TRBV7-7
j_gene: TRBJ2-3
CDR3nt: TGTGCTAGCAGCCCTGCTAGCGGGGGCGTTAGCACAGATACGCAGTATTTT
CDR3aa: CASSPASGGVSTDTQYF

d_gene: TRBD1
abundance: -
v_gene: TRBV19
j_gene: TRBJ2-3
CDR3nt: TGTGCCAGTAGTATGGGGACAGGAGACACAGATACGCAGTATTTT
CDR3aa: CASSMGTGDTDTQYF